Listed below are T cell receptor beta chains from one sample, sequenced in a study of T cell responses to AZD1222 COVID-19 vaccine. TCRdb's copy holds only in-frame clones and misses some; the assay was immunoSEQ multiplex PCR. The sample has over 100,000 clones; around 90% are singletons. This material consisted of peripheral blood, taken on day 0 of AZD1222 vaccination. The receptor set was obtained from an adult in good health. Each CDR3 is given with its conserved first and last residue. The D gene is left open where the match is weak. A clone size is listed for some rows: how often the clone was seen (once, few, many), or a class if it is expanded.

j_call | clone_size | d_call | v_call | cdr3_nt | cdr3_aa
TRBJ1-2 | . | TRBD1 | TRBV28 | TGTGCCAGCAGCCCCATGGTCCGGGACAGGAACTATGGCTACACCTTC | CASSPMVRDRNYGYTF
TRBJ1-6 | . | . | TRBV4-1 | TGCGCCAGCAGCCAAGATCCCAGGGTTTTCGATAATTCACCCCTCCACTTT | CASSQDPRVFDNSPLHF
TRBJ2-2 | once | TRBD1 | TRBV6-5 | TGTGCCAGTACCCTGACAGGGGACCTCACCGGGGAGCTGTTTTTT | CASTLTGDLTGELFF
TRBJ2-3 | . | . | TRBV18 | TGTGCCAGCTCACTTCAGGCAGGACGCACAGATACGCAGTATTTT | CASSLQAGRTDTQYF
TRBJ1-2 | . | . | TRBV25-1 | TGTGCCAGCAGTGACTTTAAGCTAGGGCAGAGACTTTATGGCTACACCTTC | CASSDFKLGQRLYGYTF
TRBJ2-1 | . | . | TRBV7-8 | TGTGCCAGCAGCTTAGAACGGTACAATGAGCAGTTCTTC | CASSLERYNEQFF
TRBJ2-1 | . | . | TRBV6-2/TRBV6-3 | TGTGCCAGCAGTCCGTTGGGGGGGGCGATCAATGAGCAGTTCTTC | CASSPLGGAINEQFF
TRBJ2-2 | . | . | TRBV10-3 | TGTGCCATCAGTGAAGTCAGAGGAGCGGCGTACACCGGGGAGCTGTTTTTT | CAISEVRGAAYTGELFF
TRBJ1-4 | . | TRBD1 | TRBV14 | TGTGCCAGCAGCCAACTCCAGGGGGCAAAGAATGAAAAACTGTTTTTT | CASSQLQGAKNEKLFF
TRBJ1-1 | . | . | TRBV2 | TGTGCCAGCAGTGTTAGGAGCACTGAAGCTTTCTTT | CASSVRSTEAFF
TRBJ1-5 | once | . | TRBV2 | TGTGCCAGCAGCTGGCAACCTCAGCCCCAGCATTTT | CASSWQPQPQHF